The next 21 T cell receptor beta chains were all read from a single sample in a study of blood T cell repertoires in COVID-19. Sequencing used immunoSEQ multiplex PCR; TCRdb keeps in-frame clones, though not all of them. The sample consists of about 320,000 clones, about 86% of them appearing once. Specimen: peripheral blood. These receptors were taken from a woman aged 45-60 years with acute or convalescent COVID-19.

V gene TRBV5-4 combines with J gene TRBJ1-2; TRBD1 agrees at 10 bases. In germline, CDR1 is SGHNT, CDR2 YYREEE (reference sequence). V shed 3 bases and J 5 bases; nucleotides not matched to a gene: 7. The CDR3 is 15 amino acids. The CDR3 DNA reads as TGTGCCAGCAGCTCATCGACAGGGGGCGGGTATGGCTACACCTTC. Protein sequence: CASSSSTGGGYGYTF. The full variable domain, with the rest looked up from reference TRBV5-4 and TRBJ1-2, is ETGVTQSPTHLIKTRGQQVTLRCSSQSGHNTVSWYQQALGQGPQFIFQYYREEENGRGNFPPRFSGLQFPNYSSELNVNALELDDSALYLCASSSSTGGGYGYTFGSGTRLTVV.

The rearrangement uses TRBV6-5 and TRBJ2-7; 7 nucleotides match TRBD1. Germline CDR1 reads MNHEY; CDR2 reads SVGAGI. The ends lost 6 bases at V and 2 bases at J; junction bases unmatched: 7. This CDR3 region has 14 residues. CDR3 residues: CASRATGVPYEQYV. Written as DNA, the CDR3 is TGTGCCAGCAGGGCAACAGGGGTCCCCTACGAGCAGTACGTC.

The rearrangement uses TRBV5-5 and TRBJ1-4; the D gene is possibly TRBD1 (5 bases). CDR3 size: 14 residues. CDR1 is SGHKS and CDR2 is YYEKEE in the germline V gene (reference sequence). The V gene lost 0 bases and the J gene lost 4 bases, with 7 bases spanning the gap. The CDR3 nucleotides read TGTGCCAGCAGCTTGGGACAGATTAATGAAAAACTGTTTTTT. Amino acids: CASSLGQINEKLFF.

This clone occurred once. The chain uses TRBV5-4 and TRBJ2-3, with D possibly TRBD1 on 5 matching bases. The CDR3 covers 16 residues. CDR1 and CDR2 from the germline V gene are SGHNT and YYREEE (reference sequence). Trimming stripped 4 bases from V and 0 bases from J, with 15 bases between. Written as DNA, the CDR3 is TGTGCCAGCAGCGCTGGGGCAGCTACGAGCACAGATACGCAGTATTTT. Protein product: CASSAGAATSTDTQYF.

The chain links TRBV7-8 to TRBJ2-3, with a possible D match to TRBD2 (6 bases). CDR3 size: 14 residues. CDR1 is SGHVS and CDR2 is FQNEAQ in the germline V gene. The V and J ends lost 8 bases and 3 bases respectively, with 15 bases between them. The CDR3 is CASFSGRATDTQYF. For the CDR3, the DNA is TGTGCCAGCTTTAGCGGCAGGGCGACAGATACGCAGTATTTT.

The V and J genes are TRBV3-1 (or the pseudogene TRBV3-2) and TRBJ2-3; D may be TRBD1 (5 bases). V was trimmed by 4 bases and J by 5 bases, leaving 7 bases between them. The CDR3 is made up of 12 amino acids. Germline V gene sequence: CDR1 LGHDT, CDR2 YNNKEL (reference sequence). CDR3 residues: CASSLQGDTQYF. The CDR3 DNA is TGTGCCAGCAGCCTTCAGGGAGATACGCAGTATTTT.

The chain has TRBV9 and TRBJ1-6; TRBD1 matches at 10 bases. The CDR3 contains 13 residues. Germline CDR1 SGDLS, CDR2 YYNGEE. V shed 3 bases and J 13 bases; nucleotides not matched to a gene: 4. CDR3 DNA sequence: TGTGCCAGCAGCGGACAGGGGGCTCCGCCCCTCCACTTT. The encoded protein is CASSGQGAPPLHF.

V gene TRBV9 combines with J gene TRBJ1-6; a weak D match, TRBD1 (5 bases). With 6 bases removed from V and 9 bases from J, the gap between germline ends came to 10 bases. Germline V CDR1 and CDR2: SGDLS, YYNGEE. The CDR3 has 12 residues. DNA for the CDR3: TGTGCCAGCAACCTAGGGGTTTCACCCCTCCACTTT. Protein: CASNLGVSPLHF.

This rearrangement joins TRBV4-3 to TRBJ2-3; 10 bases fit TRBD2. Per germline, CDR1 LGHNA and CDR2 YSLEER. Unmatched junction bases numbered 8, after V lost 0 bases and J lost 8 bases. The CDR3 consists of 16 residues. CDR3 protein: CASSQDRGTSALTQYF. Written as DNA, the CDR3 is TGCGCCAGCAGCCAAGATCGGGGGACTAGCGCTCTTACGCAGTATTTT.

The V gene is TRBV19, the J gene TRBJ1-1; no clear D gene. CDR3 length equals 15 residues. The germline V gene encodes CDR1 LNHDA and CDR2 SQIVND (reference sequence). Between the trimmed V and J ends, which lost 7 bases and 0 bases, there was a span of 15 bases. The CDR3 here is CASKFQRSMNTEAFF. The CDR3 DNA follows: TGTGCCAGTAAGTTTCAGAGGTCTATGAACACTGAAGCTTTCTTT. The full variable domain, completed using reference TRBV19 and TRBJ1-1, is DGGITQSPKYLFRKEGQNVTLSCEQNLNHDAMYWYRQDPGQGLRLIYYSQIVNDFQKGDIAEGYSVSREKKESFPLTVTSAQKNPTAFYLCASKFQRSMNTEAFFGQGTRLTVV.

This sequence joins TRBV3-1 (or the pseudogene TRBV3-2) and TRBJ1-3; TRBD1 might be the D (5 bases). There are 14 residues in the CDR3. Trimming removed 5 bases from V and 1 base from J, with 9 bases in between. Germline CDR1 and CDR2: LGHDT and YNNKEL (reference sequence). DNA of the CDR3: TGTGCCAGCAGCTTCGGGACTTCTGGAAACACCATATATTTT. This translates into CASSFGTSGNTIYF.

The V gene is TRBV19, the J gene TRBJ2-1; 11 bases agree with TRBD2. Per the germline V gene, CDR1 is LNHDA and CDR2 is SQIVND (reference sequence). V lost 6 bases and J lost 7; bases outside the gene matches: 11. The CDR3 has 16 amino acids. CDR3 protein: CASRVRTSGLRNEQFF. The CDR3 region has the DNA TGTGCCAGTAGGGTAAGGACTAGCGGGCTTAGGAATGAGCAGTTCTTC.

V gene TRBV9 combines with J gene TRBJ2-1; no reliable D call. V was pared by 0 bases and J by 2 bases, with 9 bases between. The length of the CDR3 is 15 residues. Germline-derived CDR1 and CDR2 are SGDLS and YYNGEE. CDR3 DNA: TGTGCCAGCAGCGTAGGAGCGATTCCCTACAATGAGCAGTTCTTC. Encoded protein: CASSVGAIPYNEQFF.

The CDR3 loop is CASSATGNQPQHF. The CDR3 nucleotides read TGTGCCAGCAGCGCGACAGGGAATCAGCCCCAGCATTTT. V gene TRBV9 combines with J gene TRBJ1-5; 7 bases agree with TRBD1. Germline-derived CDR1 and CDR2 are SGDLS and YYNGEE. V shed 3 bases, J shed 4 bases, and the junction held 1 base outside the gene matches. The CDR3 is 13 amino acids.

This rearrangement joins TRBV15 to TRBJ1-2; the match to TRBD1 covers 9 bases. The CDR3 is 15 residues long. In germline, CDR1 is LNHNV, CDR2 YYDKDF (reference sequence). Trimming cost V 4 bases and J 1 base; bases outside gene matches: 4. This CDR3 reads CATSTRTGDNYGYTF. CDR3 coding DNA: TGTGCCACCAGCACTCGGACAGGGGATAACTATGGCTACACCTTC.

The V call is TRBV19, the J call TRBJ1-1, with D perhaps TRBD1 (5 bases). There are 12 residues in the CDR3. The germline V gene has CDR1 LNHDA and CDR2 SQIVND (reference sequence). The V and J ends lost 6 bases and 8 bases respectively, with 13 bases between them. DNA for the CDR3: TGTGCCAGTAGCGTGGCTGGGGGGGAAGCTTTCTTT. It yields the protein CASSVAGGEAFF.

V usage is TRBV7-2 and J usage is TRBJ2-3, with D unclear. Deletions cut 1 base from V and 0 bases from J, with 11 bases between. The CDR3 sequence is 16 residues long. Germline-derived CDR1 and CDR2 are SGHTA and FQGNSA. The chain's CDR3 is CASSLGGFPSTDTQYF. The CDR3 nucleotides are TGTGCCAGCAGCTTAGGAGGTTTTCCTAGCACAGATACGCAGTATTTT.

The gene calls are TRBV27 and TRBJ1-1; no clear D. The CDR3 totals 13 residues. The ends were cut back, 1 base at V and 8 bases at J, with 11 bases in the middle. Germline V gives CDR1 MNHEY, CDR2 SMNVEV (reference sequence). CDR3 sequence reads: CASSLYTEREAFF. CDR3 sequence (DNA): TGTGCCAGCAGTTTATATACAGAAAGGGAAGCTTTCTTT.

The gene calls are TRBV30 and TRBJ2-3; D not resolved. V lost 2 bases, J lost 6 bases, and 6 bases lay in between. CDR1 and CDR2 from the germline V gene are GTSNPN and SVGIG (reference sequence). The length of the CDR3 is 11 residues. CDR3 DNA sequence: TGTGCCTGGAGTTCCTTGGATACGCAGTATTTT. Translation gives CAWSSLDTQYF.

The CDR3 coding sequence is TGTGCCAGGAAGACTAGCGGGAGGAGTGGGGGGTCCTACAATGAGCAGTTCTTC. Translation: CARKTSGRSGGSYNEQFF. This chain links TRBV7-8 with TRBJ2-1, with 13 bases matching TRBD2. J gave up 1 base and V 9 bases, and 12 bases lay outside the gene matches. The CDR3 contains 18 residues. CDR1 is SGHVS and CDR2 is FQNEAQ in the germline V gene.

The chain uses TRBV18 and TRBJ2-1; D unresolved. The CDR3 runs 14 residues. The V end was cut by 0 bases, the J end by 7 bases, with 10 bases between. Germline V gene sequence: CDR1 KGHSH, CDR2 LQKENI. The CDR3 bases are TGTGCCAGCTCACCACCTGAAAGGCGGAATGAGCAGTTCTTC. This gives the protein CASSPPERRNEQFF.